These 13 T cell receptor beta chains originate from one sample sequenced in a study of blood T cell repertoires in COVID-19. Measured with immunoSEQ multiplex PCR; TCRdb has only the in-frame clones, and not every one. This sample has 60,000 to 70,000 clones, with 82% found just once. Material for sequencing was peripheral blood. These receptors originate from a man aged 60 to 69 with acute or convalescent COVID-19.

The chain uses TRBV5-5 and TRBJ2-5; a possible D gene is TRBD1 (5 bases). This CDR3 contains 16 residues. Germline V gene data show CDR1 as SGHKS and CDR2 as YYEKEE (reference sequence). V lost 1 base and J 5 bases, leaving 18 bases between the germline ends. The CDR3 sequence: CASSLQGNLWWETQYF. CDR3 DNA: TGTGCCAGCAGCTTGCAGGGCAACCTGTGGTGGGAGACCCAGTACTTC.

The J gene is TRBJ2-5, the V gene TRBV9; 12 positions agree with TRBD1. The V segment lost 0 bases and the J segment 6 bases; nucleotides outside the gene matches: 3. Germline values: CDR1 SGDLS, CDR2 YYNGEE. The CDR3 is 15 residues long. CDR3 in amino acids: CASSVEGQGAQTQYF. CDR3 DNA sequence: TGTGCCAGCAGCGTAGAGGGACAGGGGGCTCAGACCCAGTACTTC.

This rearrangement joins TRBV4-3 to TRBJ2-1, with D possibly being TRBD1 (6 bases). V shed 1 base and J shed 8 bases, with 12 bases lying between them. The CDR3 spans 14 residues. Germline values: CDR1 LGHNA, CDR2 YSLEER. CDR3 in amino acids: CASSQATGSDEQFF. The CDR3 DNA is TGCGCCAGCAGCCAAGCGACAGGTAGCGATGAGCAGTTCTTC.

The chain uses TRBV6-2 or TRBV6-3 and TRBJ1-5; D perhaps matches TRBD1 (5 bases). This CDR3 is built from 14 residues. Looked up from germline, CDR1 is MNHEY and CDR2 is SVGEGT. The germline V and J ends were trimmed by 2 bases and 4 bases, with 9 bases remaining between them. In DNA form, the CDR3 reads TGTGCCAGCAGTTACATAGGGGCTAATCAGCCCCAGCATTTT. Translated: CASSYIGANQPQHF.

The chain links TRBV19 to TRBJ1-1; possible D gene TRBD1, 5 bases. This CDR3 comprises 19 residues. V was clipped by 5 bases and J by 5 bases, with 30 bases between them. CDR1 and CDR2 from the germline V gene are LNHDA and SQIVND (reference sequence). The chain's CDR3 is CASSASLGSVQGIRTEAFF. CDR3 sequence (DNA): TGTGCCAGTAGTGCTTCACTGGGTAGTGTCCAGGGTATTCGGACTGAAGCTTTCTTT.

This sequence joins TRBV10-3 and TRBJ2-3; D unclear. The germline gives CDR1 ENHRY, CDR2 SYGVKD. The CDR3 covers 14 residues. V gave up 3 bases and J gave up 2 bases, with 9 bases separating them. In nucleotides, the CDR3 is TGTGCCATCAGTGATGGGCAGTTCACAGATACGCAGTATTTT. Its translation is CAISDGQFTDTQYF.

This chain links TRBV30 with TRBJ1-1, with 11 nucleotides matching TRBD1. The CDR3 runs 11 residues. The junction had 4 bases not matched to a gene; V was cut back by 5 bases and J by 11 bases. Germline-derived CDR1 and CDR2 are GTSNPN and SVGIG (reference sequence). The CDR3: CAWGQGAWAFF. CDR3 bases: TGTGCCTGGGGACAGGGGGCTTGGGCTTTCTTT.

The chain is built from TRBV19 and TRBJ2-2, with D tentatively TRBD2 (7 bases). Germline V CDR1 and CDR2: LNHDA, SQIVND (reference sequence). Trimming left V 7 bases short and J 3 bases short, with 15 bases between. The CDR3 is 15 amino acids. The CDR3 loop is CASTEGGRDTGELFF. The CDR3 DNA is TGTGCCAGTACAGAGGGGGGGCGGGACACCGGGGAGCTGTTTTTT.

This clone has a handful of counts. The chain combines TRBV20-1 with TRBJ1-1; no firm D call. The germline V gene has CDR1 DFQATT and CDR2 SNEGSKA (reference sequence). This CDR3 region has 10 residues. The V and J ends lost 0 bases and 11 bases respectively, with 7 bases between them. CDR3 bases: TGCAGTGCTAGAGACCGCGGGGCTTTCTTT. Protein product: CSARDRGAFF.

In DNA, the CDR3 is TGTGCCAGCAGCGTGCACCGGGACAGCTCCTACGAGCAGTACTTC. Protein sequence: CASSVHRDSSYEQYF. The genes are TRBV9 and TRBJ2-7; 7 nucleotides match TRBD1. Germline CDR1 and CDR2: SGDLS and YYNGEE. This CDR3 spans 15 amino acids. Unmatched junction bases numbered 5, after V lost 2 bases and J lost 0 bases.

Here the CDR3 DNA reads TGTGCCTGGAGACCACCGGACAGGGGCAATCAGCCCCAGCATTTT. Translated: CAWRPPDRGNQPQHF. The J gene is TRBJ1-5, the V gene TRBV30; TRBD1 agrees at 8 bases. Losses at the gene ends were 3 bases for V and 2 bases for J; bases not matched to a gene: 6. The CDR3 length is 15 residues. Germline assignment: CDR1 GTSNPN and CDR2 SVGIG (reference sequence).

Notes on this clone: Different DNA sequences within this sample yield the same CDR3. The chain links TRBV5-5 to TRBJ1-1, with D hard to call. The CDR3 has 14 residues. The V gene lost 2 bases and the J gene lost 1 base, with 9 bases spanning the gap. Germline V gene lookup returns CDR1 SGHKS and CDR2 YYEKEE (reference sequence). CDR3 amino acids: CASSFQTGNTEAFF. As DNA, the CDR3 is TGTGCCAGCAGCTTTCAGACGGGGAACACTGAAGCTTTCTTT.

The rearrangement uses TRBV2 and TRBJ1-2, with 9 bases identical to TRBD1. CDR1 and CDR2 from the germline V gene are SNHLY and FYNNEI. V gave up 5 bases and J gave up 8 bases; unmatched junction bases: 9. There are 14 residues in the CDR3. The CDR3 is CASSTGTGLEGYTF. Here the CDR3 DNA reads TGTGCCAGCAGTACCGGGACAGGGTTGGAAGGCTACACCTTC.